This T cell receptor beta chain was profiled in a study of blood T cell repertoires in COVID-19. Turning to the study itself: PBMCs, B-cell-depleted T cells, or T cells provided the cDNA or gDNA that made up the material.

TCRdb's table, derived via immunoSEQ multiplex PCR, lists solely in-frame clones and lacks some. The sample lists roughly 200,000 clones; around four fifths were seen once. Trimming left V 6 bases short and J 4 bases short, with 10 bases between. The CDR3 loop spans 13 amino acids. The sample comprised peripheral blood. This clonotype was sampled from a middle-aged man with active or convalescent COVID-19. J is TRBJ2-1 and V is TRBV12-3 or TRBV12-4, with D possibly being TRBD1 (6 bases). The CDR3 is CASRPRGYNEQFF. The DNA of the CDR3 is TGTGCCAGCAGACCGAGGGGGTACAATGAGCAGTTCTTC.